This TCR beta chain was sequenced during a study of regulatory T cells in long-lasting Graves disease. Germline V gene lookup returns CDR1 MGHRA and CDR2 YSYEKL. CDR3 length: 16 residues. V dropped 4 bases and J dropped 0 bases, with 16 bases sitting between them. Libraries of TCR beta came from iRepertoire HTBI primers plus Arm-PCR of CDR3 regions. TCRdb used MiXCR to reprocess the multiplex PCR reads, holding one entry per CDR3 protein. The sample holds some 450,000 distinct CDR3 sequences, around 22% seen once. This clonotype was seen a handful of times. This sample's time point: persistent/refractory GD, antithyroid drugs over 5 years with positive TRAb. PBMCs provided the RNA from which the TCR library was made.

This material consisted of peripheral blood mononuclear cells (PBMCs), taken when the disease was refractory, from a patient treated with antithyroid drugs. The source is a female donor with Graves disease. This chain uses TRBV4-1 with TRBJ2-7; D is ambiguous. CDR3 sequence reads: CASSPNPRASSYEQYF. For the CDR3, the DNA is TGCGCCAGCAGCCCTAATCCCCGGGCTAGCTCCTACGAGCAGTACTTC.